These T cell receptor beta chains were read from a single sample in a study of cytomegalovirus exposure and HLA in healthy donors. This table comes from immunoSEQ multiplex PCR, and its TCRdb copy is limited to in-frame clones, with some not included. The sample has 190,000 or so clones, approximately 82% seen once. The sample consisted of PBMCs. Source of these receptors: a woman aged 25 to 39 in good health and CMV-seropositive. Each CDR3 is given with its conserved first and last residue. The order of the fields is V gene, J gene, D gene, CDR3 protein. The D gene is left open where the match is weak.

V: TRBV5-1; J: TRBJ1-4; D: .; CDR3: CASSLGGSRGNEKLFF
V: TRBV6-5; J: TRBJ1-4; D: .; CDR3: CASRNVAGSNEKLFF
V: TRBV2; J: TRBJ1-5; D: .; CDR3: CASRQGIYNQPQHF
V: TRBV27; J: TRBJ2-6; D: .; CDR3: CASSPLYSGANVLTF
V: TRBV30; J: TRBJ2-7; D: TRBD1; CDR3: CAWRRTGGNGEQYF
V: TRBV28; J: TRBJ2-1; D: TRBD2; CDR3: CASTKGLAGVKQFF
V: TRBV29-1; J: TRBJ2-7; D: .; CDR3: CSGGGGQNYEQYF
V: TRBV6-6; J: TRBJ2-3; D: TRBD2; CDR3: CASSPTGTRQDTQYF
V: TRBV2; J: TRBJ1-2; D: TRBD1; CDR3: CASSDRTGNGYTF
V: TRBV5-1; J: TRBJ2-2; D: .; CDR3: CASSLSLTGELFF
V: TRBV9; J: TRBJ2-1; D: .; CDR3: CASSPDLISYNEQFF
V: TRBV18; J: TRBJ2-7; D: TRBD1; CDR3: CASCQGDGSYEQYF
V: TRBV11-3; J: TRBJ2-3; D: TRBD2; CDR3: CASSPSGAGMAQYF
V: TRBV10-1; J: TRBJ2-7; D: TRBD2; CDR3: CASSESRRGRAVYEQYF
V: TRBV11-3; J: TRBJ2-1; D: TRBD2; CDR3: CASSPTGGDEQFF
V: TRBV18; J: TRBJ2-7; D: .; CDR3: CASSPRVEGYEQYF
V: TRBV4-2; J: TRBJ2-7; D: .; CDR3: CASGPGPGAYEQYF
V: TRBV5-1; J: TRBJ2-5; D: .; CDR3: CASSLMPNRQETQYF
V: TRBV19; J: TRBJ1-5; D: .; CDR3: CASSWEQVSSNQPQHF
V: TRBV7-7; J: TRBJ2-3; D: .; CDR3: CASSLGAGRDTQYF
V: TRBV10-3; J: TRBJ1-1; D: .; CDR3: CAILEPPNTEAFF
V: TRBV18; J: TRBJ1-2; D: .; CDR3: CASSPQDSDGGYTF
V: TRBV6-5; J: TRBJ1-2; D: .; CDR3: CASSYSGSQGYGYTF
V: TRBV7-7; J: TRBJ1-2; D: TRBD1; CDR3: CASKGQGKYGYTF
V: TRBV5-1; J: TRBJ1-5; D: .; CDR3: CASSREANQPQHF
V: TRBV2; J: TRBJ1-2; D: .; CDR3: CASMQGYGYTF